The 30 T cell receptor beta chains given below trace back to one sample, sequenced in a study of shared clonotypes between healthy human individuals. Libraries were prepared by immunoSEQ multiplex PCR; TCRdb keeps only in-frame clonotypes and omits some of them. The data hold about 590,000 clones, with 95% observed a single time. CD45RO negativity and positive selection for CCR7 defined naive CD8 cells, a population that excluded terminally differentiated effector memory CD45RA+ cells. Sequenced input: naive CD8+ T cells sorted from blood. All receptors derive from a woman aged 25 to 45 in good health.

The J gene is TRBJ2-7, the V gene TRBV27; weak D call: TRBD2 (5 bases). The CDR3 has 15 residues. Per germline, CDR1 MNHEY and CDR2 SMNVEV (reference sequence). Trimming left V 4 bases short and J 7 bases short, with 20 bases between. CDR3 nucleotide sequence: TGTGCCAGCAGTTACCTGGGGAGCCGTGGGCTGGAGCAGTACTTC. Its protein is CASSYLGSRGLEQYF.

Here the CDR3 DNA reads TGTGCCAGTAGTAACCGGGACAGGGGGCTATACGAGCAGTACTTC. It codes for CASSNRDRGLYEQYF. The chain joins TRBV19 to TRBJ2-7; TRBD1 aligns across 12 bases. The CDR3 totals 15 residues. J was trimmed by 4 bases and V by 4 bases; bases with no gene match: 5. Germline V gene lookup returns CDR1 LNHDA and CDR2 SQIVND (reference sequence).

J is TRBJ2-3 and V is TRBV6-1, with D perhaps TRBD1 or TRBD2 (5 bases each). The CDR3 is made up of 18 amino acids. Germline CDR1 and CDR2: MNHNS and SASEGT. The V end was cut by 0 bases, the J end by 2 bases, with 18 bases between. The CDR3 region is CASSEAYSRGLITDTQYF. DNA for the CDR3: TGTGCCAGCAGTGAAGCCTACTCTCGGGGCCTGATCACAGATACGCAGTATTTT.

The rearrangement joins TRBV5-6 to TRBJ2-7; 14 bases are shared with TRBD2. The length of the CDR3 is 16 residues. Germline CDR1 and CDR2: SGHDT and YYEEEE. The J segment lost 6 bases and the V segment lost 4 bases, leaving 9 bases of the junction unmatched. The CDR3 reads CASSQGLAGVVGEQYF. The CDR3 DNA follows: TGTGCCAGCAGCCAGGGACTAGCGGGAGTTGTTGGCGAGCAGTACTTC.

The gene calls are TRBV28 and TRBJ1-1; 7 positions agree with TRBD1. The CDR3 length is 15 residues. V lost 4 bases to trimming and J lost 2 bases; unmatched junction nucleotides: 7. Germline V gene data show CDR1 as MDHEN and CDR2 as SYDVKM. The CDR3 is CASSSDREKNTEAFF. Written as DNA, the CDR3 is TGTGCCAGCAGTTCCGACAGGGAGAAAAACACTGAAGCTTTCTTT.

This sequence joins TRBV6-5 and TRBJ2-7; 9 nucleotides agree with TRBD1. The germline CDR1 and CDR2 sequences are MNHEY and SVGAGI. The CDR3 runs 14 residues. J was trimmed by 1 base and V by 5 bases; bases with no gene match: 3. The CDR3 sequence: CASSPGQGSYEQYF. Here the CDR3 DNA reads TGTGCCAGCAGTCCTGGACAGGGGTCCTACGAGCAGTACTTC.

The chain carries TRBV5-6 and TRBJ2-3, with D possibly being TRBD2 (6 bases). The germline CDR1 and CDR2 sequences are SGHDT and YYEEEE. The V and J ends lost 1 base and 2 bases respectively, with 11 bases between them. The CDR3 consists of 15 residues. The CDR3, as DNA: TGTGCCAGCAGCTTGCGGCGGGATCACACAGATACGCAGTATTTT. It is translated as CASSLRRDHTDTQYF.

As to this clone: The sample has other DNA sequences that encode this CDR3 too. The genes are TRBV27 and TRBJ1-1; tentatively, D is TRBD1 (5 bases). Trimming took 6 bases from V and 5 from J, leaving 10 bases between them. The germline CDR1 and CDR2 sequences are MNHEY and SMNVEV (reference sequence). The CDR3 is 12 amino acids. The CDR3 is CASRTGGTEAFF. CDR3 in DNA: TGTGCCAGCAGGACCGGGGGGACTGAAGCTTTCTTT.

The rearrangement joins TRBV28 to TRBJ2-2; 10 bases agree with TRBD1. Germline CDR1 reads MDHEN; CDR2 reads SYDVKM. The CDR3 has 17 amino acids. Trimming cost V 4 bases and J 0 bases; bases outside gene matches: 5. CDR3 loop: CASSSKDRGPNTGELFF. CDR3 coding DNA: TGTGCCAGCAGTTCTAAAGACAGGGGGCCGAACACCGGGGAGCTGTTTTTT.

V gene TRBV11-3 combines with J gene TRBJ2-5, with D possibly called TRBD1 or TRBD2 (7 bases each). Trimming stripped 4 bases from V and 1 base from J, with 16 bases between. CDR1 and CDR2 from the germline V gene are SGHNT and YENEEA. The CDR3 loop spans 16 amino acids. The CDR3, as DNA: TGTGCCAGCAGCTCCACAGGGGAGGGGACCCAAGAGACCCAGTACTTC. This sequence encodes CASSSTGEGTQETQYF. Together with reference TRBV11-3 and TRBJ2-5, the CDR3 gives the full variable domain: EAGVVQSPRYKIIEKKQPVAFWCNPISGHNTLYWYLQNLGQGPELLIRYENEEAVDDSQLPKDRFSAERLKGVDSTLKIQPAELGDSAVYLCASSSTGEGTQETQYFGPGTRLLVL.

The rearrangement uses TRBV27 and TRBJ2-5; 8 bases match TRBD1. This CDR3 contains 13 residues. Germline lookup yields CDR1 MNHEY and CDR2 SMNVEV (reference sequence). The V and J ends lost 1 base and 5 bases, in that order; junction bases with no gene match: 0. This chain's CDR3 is CASSLWDRETQYF. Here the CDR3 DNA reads TGTGCCAGCAGTTTATGGGACAGGGAGACCCAGTACTTC.

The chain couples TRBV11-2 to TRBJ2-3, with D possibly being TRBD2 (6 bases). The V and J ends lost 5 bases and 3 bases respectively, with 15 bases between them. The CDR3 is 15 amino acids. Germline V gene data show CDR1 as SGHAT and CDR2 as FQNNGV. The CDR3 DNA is TGTGCCAGCAGCGAGATACTAGCTTTAACAGATACGCAGTATTTT. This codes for CASSEILALTDTQYF.

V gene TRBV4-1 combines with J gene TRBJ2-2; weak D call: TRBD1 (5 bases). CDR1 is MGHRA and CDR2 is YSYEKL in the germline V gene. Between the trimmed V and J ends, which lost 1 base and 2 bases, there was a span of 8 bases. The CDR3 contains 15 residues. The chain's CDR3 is CASSQGQSNTGELFF. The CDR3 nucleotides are TGCGCCAGCAGCCAAGGACAGAGTAACACCGGGGAGCTGTTTTTT.

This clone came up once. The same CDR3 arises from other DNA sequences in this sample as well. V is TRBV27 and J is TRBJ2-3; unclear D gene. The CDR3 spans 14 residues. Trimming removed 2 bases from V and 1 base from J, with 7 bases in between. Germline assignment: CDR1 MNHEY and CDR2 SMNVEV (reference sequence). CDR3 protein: CASSLVGGTDTQYF. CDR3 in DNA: TGTGCCAGCAGTTTAGTAGGTGGCACAGATACGCAGTATTTT.

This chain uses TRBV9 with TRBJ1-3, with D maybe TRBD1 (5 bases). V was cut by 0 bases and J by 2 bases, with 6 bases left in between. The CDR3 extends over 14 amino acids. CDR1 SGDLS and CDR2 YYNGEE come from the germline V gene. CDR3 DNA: TGTGCCAGCAGCGTAGGGGGGACTGGAAACACCATATATTTT. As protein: CASSVGGTGNTIYF.

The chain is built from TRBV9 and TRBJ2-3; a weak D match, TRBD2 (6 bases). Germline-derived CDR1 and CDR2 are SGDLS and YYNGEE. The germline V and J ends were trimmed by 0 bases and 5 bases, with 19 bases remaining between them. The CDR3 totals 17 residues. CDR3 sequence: CASSVEGGRSFGDTQYF. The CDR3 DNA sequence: TGTGCCAGCAGCGTAGAGGGTGGGAGGTCCTTTGGAGATACGCAGTATTTT.

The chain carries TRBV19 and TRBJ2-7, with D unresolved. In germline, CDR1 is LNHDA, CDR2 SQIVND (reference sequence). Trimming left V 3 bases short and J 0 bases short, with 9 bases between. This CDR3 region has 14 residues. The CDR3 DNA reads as TGTGCCAGTAGTATCTCTGACAACTCCTACGAGCAGTACTTC. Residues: CASSISDNSYEQYF.

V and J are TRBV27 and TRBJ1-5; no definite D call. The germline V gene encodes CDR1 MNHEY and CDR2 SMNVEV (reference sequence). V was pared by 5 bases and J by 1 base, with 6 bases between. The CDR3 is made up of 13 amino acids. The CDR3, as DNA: TGTGCCAGCAGTGCCATGAGCAATCAGCCCCAGCATTTT. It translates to CASSAMSNQPQHF.

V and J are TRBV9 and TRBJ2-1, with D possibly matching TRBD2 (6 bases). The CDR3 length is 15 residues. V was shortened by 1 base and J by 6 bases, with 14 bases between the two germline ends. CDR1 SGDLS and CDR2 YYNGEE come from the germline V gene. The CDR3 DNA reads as TGTGCCAGCAGCGTACGCGGGACCGCAGGCAATGAGCAGTTCTTC. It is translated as CASSVRGTAGNEQFF.

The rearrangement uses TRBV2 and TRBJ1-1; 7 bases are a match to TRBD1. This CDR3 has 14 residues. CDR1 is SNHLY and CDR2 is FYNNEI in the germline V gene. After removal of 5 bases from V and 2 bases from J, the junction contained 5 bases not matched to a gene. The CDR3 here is CASSPGQTNTEAFF. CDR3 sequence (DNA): TGTGCCAGCAGTCCGGGACAGACAAACACTGAAGCTTTCTTT.

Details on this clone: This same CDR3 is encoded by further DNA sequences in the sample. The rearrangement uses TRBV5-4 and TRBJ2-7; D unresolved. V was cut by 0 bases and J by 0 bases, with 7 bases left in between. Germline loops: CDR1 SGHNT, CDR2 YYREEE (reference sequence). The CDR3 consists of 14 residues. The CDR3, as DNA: TGTGCCAGCAGCTTGGGGGAAAGCTCCTACGAGCAGTACTTC. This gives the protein CASSLGESSYEQYF.

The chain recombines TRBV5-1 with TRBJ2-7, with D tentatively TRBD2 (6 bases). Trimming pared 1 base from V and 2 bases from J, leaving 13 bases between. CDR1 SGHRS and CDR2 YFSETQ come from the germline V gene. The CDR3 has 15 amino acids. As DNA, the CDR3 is TGCGCCAGCAGCTTGACTCGGGAGCAGACCTACGAGCAGTACTTC. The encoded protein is CASSLTREQTYEQYF.

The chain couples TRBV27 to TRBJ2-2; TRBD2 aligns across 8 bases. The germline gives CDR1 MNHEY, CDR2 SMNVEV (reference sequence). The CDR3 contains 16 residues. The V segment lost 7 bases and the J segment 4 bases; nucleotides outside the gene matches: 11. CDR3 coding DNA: TGTGCCAGCAATCGACTAGCGCTGGTGGCCACCGGGGAGCTGTTTTTT. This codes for CASNRLALVATGELFF.

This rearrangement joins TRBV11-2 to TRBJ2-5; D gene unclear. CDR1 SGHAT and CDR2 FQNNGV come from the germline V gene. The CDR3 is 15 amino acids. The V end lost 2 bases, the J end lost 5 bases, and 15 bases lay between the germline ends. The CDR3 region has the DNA TGTGCCAGCAGCTTATGGCGAGACGTGGGGGAGACCCAGTACTTC. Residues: CASSLWRDVGETQYF.

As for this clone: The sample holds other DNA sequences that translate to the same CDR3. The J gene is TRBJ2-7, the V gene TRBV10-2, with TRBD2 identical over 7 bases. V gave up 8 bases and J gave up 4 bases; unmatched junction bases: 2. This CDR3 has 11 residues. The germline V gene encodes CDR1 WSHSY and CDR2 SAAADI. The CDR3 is CASGGGYEQYF. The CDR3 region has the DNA TGCGCCAGCGGGGGGGGATACGAGCAGTACTTC.

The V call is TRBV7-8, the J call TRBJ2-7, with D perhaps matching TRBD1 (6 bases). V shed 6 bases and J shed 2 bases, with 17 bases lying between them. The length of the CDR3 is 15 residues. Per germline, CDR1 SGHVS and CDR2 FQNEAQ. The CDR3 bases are TGTGCCAGCAGGGGCGAGGGGGTGGCAACCTACGAGCAGTACTTC. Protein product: CASRGEGVATYEQYF.

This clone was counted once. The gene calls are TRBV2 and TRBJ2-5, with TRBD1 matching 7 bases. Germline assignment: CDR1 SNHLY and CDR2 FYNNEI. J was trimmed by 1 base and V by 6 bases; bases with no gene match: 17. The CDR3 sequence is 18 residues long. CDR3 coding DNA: TGTGCCAGCAGCGCAAGATTCGGACAGGCGGAAGTCCAAGAGACCCAGTACTTC. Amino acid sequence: CASSARFGQAEVQETQYF.

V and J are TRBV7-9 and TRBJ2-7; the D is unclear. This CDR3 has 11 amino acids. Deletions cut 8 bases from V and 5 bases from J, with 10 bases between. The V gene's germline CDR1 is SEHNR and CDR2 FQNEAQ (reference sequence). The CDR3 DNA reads TGTGCCAGCCAGGCGCTCCACGAGCAGTACTTC. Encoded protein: CASQALHEQYF. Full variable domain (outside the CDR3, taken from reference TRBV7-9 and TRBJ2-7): DTGVSQNPRHKITKRGQNVTFRCDPISEHNRLYWYRQTLGQGPEFLTYFQNEAQLEKSRLLSDRFSAERPKGSFSTLEIQRTEQGDSAMYLCASQALHEQYFGPGTRLTVT.

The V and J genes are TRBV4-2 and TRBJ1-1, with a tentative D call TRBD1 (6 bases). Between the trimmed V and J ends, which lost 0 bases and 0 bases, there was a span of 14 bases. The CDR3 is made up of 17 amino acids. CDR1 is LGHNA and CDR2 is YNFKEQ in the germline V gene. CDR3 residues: CASSQELWGTLNTEAFF. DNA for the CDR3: TGTGCCAGCAGCCAAGAGTTGTGGGGGACACTGAACACTGAAGCTTTCTTT.

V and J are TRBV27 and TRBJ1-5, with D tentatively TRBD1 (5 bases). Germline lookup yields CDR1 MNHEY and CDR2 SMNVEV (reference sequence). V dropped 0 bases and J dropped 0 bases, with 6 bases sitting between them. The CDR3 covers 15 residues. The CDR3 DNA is TGTGCCAGCAGTTTATCGGGGGTTAGCAATCAGCCCCAGCATTTT. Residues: CASSLSGVSNQPQHF.